This entry lists 24 T cell receptor beta chains sequenced from one sample in a study of lung T cells in sarcoidosis with Löfgren's syndrome. One entry per CDR3 protein results from TCRdb running MiXCR on the reads. The sample yields about 9,400 distinct CDR3 sequences, about 20% seen once. The sequenced sample consisted of CD4+ T cells from bronchoalveolar lavage. These receptors were obtained from a human donor with sarcoidosis (Löfgren's syndrome or another form), or a control subject (not recorded which).

In its sample, this clonotype ranks as medium-sized. The chain employs TRBV7-6 and TRBJ2-7; TRBD1 aligns across 9 bases. Germline V gene lookup returns CDR1 SGHVS and CDR2 FNYEAQ. This CDR3 region has 14 residues. Losses at the gene ends were 1 base for V and 6 bases for J; bases not matched to a gene: 4. Here the CDR3 reads CASSLGTGVAEQYF. The DNA for the CDR3 is TGTGCCAGCAGCTTAGGGACAGGGGTTGCCGAGCAGTACTTC. Supplemented by reference TRBV7-6 and TRBJ2-7, the full variable domain reads GAGVSQSPRYKVTKRGQDVALRCDPISGHVSLYWYRQALGQGPEFLTYFNYEAQQDKSGLPNDRFSAERPEGSISTLTIQRTEQRDSAMYRCASSLGTGVAEQYFGPGTRLTVT.

This clonotype has a count of ten or more. This sequence joins TRBV27 and TRBJ2-3; D is unclear. Trimming stripped 2 bases from V and 6 bases from J, with 9 bases between. The germline V gene has CDR1 MNHEY and CDR2 SMNVEV (reference sequence). This CDR3 is built from 13 residues. The CDR3 protein is CASSLRVGDTQYF. The CDR3 bases are TGTGCCAGCAGTTTAAGGGTCGGGGATACGCAGTATTTT.

The chain employs TRBV19 and TRBJ2-2; D unresolved. The V gene's germline CDR1 is LNHDA and CDR2 SQIVND (reference sequence). V dropped 6 bases and J dropped 6 bases, with 17 bases sitting between them. The CDR3 loop spans 15 amino acids. The CDR3 protein is CASRLTGSRSGELFF. CDR3 DNA: TGTGCCAGTAGGTTAACGGGTTCTCGGTCCGGGGAGCTGTTTTTT.

This clonotype was seen many times. The gene calls are TRBV7-2 and TRBJ2-7; D might be TRBD2 (6 bases). In germline, CDR1 is SGHTA, CDR2 FQGNSA. The CDR3 is 16 amino acids. Trimming stripped 5 bases from V and 0 bases from J, with 17 bases between. The CDR3 DNA reads as TGTGCCAGCAGCCCGCGGGGAGCTATGAGCTCCTACGAGCAGTACTTC. This encodes CASSPRGAMSSYEQYF.

The table lists this clonotype with many counts. V gene TRBV29-1 combines with J gene TRBJ1-1; no clear D. Germline CDR1 reads SQVTM; CDR2 reads ANQGSEA. Trimming stripped 8 bases from V and 6 bases from J, with 16 bases between. The CDR3 contains 12 residues. Written as DNA, the CDR3 is TGCAGCCTTCGTCGGTTGGCAGCTGAAGCTTTCTTT. Protein: CSLRRLAAEAFF.

Ten or more counts support this clonotype. The chain joins TRBV5-1 to TRBJ2-2; D is ambiguous. The CDR3 covers 16 residues. Germline lookup yields CDR1 SGHRS and CDR2 YFSETQ. Trimming stripped 7 bases from V and 4 bases from J, with 20 bases between. CDR3 in amino acids: CASSPASFVSTGELFF. The CDR3, as DNA: TGCGCCAGCTCTCCCGCGTCCTTTGTATCCACCGGGGAGCTGTTTTTT.

This clonotype was seen repeatedly, ten times or more. This chain links TRBV18 with TRBJ2-3; D not resolved. The CDR3 is 15 residues long. V lost 4 bases and J lost 3, with 14 bases in between. In germline, CDR1 is KGHSH, CDR2 LQKENI. CDR3 protein: CASSLNEVFTDTQYF. For the CDR3, the DNA is TGTGCCAGCTCACTCAACGAAGTATTTACAGATACGCAGTATTTT.

This chain uses TRBV9 with TRBJ1-1; D uncertain. CDR1 and CDR2 from the germline V gene are SGDLS and YYNGEE. The germline V and J ends were trimmed by 7 bases and 3 bases, with 13 bases remaining between them. The CDR3 is 13 residues long. CDR3 DNA sequence: TGTGCCAGCGGCTCCCGACCCGACACTGAAGCTTTCTTT. Translation: CASGSRPDTEAFF.

This clonotype was observed many times. J is TRBJ2-5 and V is TRBV7-8, with TRBD2 as a possible D gene (7 bases). The CDR3 has 15 amino acids. Germline V gene data show CDR1 as SGHVS and CDR2 as FQNEAQ. The germline V and J ends were trimmed by 7 bases and 2 bases, with 17 bases remaining between them. DNA of the CDR3: TGTGCCAGCACCCGAAGGGGAGGGGGTCAAGAGACCCAGTACTTC. As protein: CASTRRGGGQETQYF.

The V and J genes are TRBV30 and TRBJ1-4, with a possible D match to TRBD1 (6 bases). V was shortened by 3 bases and J by 0 bases, with 11 bases between the two germline ends. Germline-derived CDR1 and CDR2 are GTSNPN and SVGIG (reference sequence). This CDR3 contains 15 residues. CDR3 DNA sequence: TGTGCCTGGAGCCTACAGGGTTCAACTAATGAAAAACTGTTTTTT. Translated: CAWSLQGSTNEKLFF.

This clonotype has ten or more counts. V gene TRBV7-2 combines with J gene TRBJ2-5; perhaps D is TRBD1 or TRBD2 (6 bases each). V was pared by 6 bases and J by 0 bases, with 14 bases between. This CDR3 has 15 amino acids. Germline values: CDR1 SGHTA, CDR2 FQGNSA. The CDR3: CASSYRGDYQETQYF. CDR3 bases: TGTGCCAGCAGTTATAGGGGGGACTACCAAGAGACCCAGTACTTC.

Turning to this clonotype: An end of the junction differs from the germline gene, which may be a read error. The chain joins TRBV5-1 to TRBJ2-3, with a possible D match to TRBD1 (5 bases). Germline-derived CDR1 and CDR2 are SGHRS and YFSETQ. The CDR3 loop spans 12 amino acids. The CDR3 sequence: CAGSQDTGTQYF. Here the CDR3 DNA reads TGCGCCGGCAGCCAAGACACAGGTACGCAGTATTTT.

The table lists this clonotype with many counts. The chain has TRBV24-1 and TRBJ2-2; D is undetermined. Germline assignment: CDR1 KGHDR and CDR2 SFDVKD. This CDR3 contains 14 residues. Between the trimmed V and J ends, which lost 9 bases and 0 bases, there was a span of 10 bases. The CDR3 is CATGPDANTGELFF. The CDR3 DNA is TGTGCCACCGGACCAGACGCGAACACCGGGGAGCTGTTTTTT.

This clonotype was recorded many times. The rearrangement links TRBV12-3 or TRBV12-4 to TRBJ2-1; D may be TRBD1 (7 bases). The CDR3 sequence is 14 residues long. The V end was cut by 6 bases, the J end by 4 bases, with 13 bases between. The CDR3 DNA is TGTGCCAGCAGCTGGGGGGACAGTTACAATGAGCAGTTCTTC. Protein: CASSWGDSYNEQFF.

This clonotype has ten or more counts. V and J are TRBV6-6 and TRBJ1-4; D call uncertain. Germline V gene data show CDR1 as MNHNY and CDR2 as SVGAGI (reference sequence). Trimming removed 0 bases from V and 0 bases from J, with 5 bases in between. The length of the CDR3 is 15 residues. CDR3 region: CASSYSTATNEKLFF. CDR3 in DNA: TGTGCCAGCAGTTACTCCACGGCAACTAATGAAAAACTGTTTTTT.

Regarding this clonotype: Given the absence of the conserved phenylalanine or tryptophan at the CDR3 end, a read error is likely. This chain uses TRBV12-3 or TRBV12-4 with TRBJ1-5, with a weak D call TRBD1 (6 bases). CDR3 length: 15 amino acids. The V and J ends lost 1 base and 3 bases respectively, with 10 bases between them. The CDR3 nucleotides are TGTGCCAGCAGTTTAGTGGGGGCCGACAATCAGCCCCAGCATCTT. This translates into CASSLVGADNQPQHL.

V and J are TRBV6-5 and TRBJ1-5; D is uncertain. V was clipped by 6 bases and J by 0 bases, with 12 bases between them. Germline assignment: CDR1 MNHEY and CDR2 SVGAGI. CDR3 size: 15 residues. The CDR3 spells CASSTWADSNQPQHF. The CDR3 nucleotides are TGTGCCAGCAGCACATGGGCGGATAGCAATCAGCCCCAGCATTTT.

About this clonotype itself: As the CDR3 is not closed by the conserved phenylalanine or tryptophan, this likely results from a read error. The chain combines TRBV28 with TRBJ1-1; D unresolved. This CDR3 region has 13 residues. CDR1 and CDR2 from the germline V gene are MDHEN and SYDVKM. Here the CDR3 DNA reads TGTGCCAGCAGTTTAGACCCCAACACTGAGGCTTTCTCT. Protein sequence: CASSLDPNTEAFS.

By frequency in the sample, this clonotype is medium-sized. This sequence joins TRBV6-1 and TRBJ1-1, with D uncertain. Trimming removed 7 bases at V and 0 bases at J, with 6 bases between. Germline CDR1 and CDR2: MNHNS and SASEGT. This CDR3 is built from 12 residues. CDR3 in amino acids: CASNPLNTEAFF. CDR3 DNA: TGTGCCAGCAATCCGTTGAACACTGAAGCTTTCTTT.

This clonotype is a singleton in its sample. A clone one base away is much larger, so this may be a read error. This chain connects TRBV27 to TRBJ2-7; 9 nucleotides line up with TRBD2. The CDR3 contains 15 residues. Germline values: CDR1 MNHEY, CDR2 SMNVEV (reference sequence). Losses at the gene ends were 6 bases for V and 9 bases for J; bases not matched to a gene: 15. In DNA, the CDR3 is TGTGCCAGCAGGGGTCTTGGCGGGGGGGCAACCGGGCAGTACTTC. Its translation: CASRGLGGGATGQYF.

This clonotype is termed medium-sized (0.01 to 0.1%). The chain employs TRBV7-6 and TRBJ2-5; 13 positions agree with TRBD2. Germline CDR1 SGHVS, CDR2 FNYEAQ. The CDR3 extends over 16 amino acids. With V trimmed by 0 bases and J by 3 bases, 1 base remained unmatched. The chain's CDR3 is CASSLAGLAGKETQYF. In nucleotides, the CDR3 is TGTGCCAGCAGCTTAGCGGGACTAGCGGGGAAAGAGACCCAGTACTTC.

In this sample, this clonotype is large (0.1 to 1%). An end of the junction does not agree with germline; a read error may underlie this. This chain joins TRBV20-1 and TRBJ1-1; a weak D match, TRBD1 (6 bases). Germline V gives CDR1 DFQATT, CDR2 SNEGSKA (reference sequence). This CDR3 region has 15 residues. CDR3 sequence (DNA): TGCAGTGCTGGAGAGCCCAGGGGCATGAACACTGAAGCTTTCTTT. It encodes CSAGEPRGMNTEAFF.

This clonotype was detected ten times or more. The chain links TRBV18 to TRBJ2-3, with TRBD2 matching 11 bases. Germline V lookup: CDR1 KGHSH, CDR2 LQKENI. With 4 bases clipped from V and 2 bases from J, the junction kept 2 bases outside the gene matches. The CDR3 length is 15 residues. For the CDR3, the DNA is TGTGCCAGCTCACTAGCGGGAGGGCCCACAGATACGCAGTATTTT. It yields the protein CASSLAGGPTDTQYF.

By proportion, this clonotype is medium-sized. The chain carries TRBV6-1 and TRBJ2-2; a possible D gene is TRBD1 (5 bases). In germline, CDR1 is MNHNS, CDR2 SASEGT. The CDR3 sequence is 14 residues long. V lost 9 bases to trimming and J lost 6 bases, with 17 bases between them. CDR3 in DNA: TGTGCCAGTAGGGGCCTCTGGAGCGCCGGGGAGCTGTTTTTT. This translates into CASRGLWSAGELFF.